This T cell receptor (beta chain) was sequenced for a study of regulatory T cells in long-lasting Graves disease. Study at large: New Graves' disease cases had less than 3 months of antithyroid drugs.

Library construction for TCR beta used iRepertoire HTBI primers and Arm-PCR of CDR3 regions. TCRdb processed the multiplex PCR reads anew with MiXCR; each CDR3 protein has one entry. Found here are a few hundred thousand distinct CDR3 sequences, about 17% of them singletons; the top ten hold around 15%. Time point denoted: newly diagnosed GD, antithyroid drugs for less than 3 months. Construction of the TCR library relied on RNA isolated from PBMCs. Study-wide points: Researchers examined only peripheral blood and not thyroid tissue.

V lost 5 bases, J lost 1 base, and 5 bases lay in between. There are 12 residues in the CDR3. Germline V gene data show CDR1 as DFQATT and CDR2 as SNEGSKA (reference sequence). On this clonotype itself: No antigen is known for it.

These same data were also listed under a study on T cells in Graves' hyperthyroidism and ophthalmopathy. That report adds: Pregnant or lactating patients were excluded, as were those with uncontrolled infection or other autoimmune disease.

The TCR sequence derives from a woman in her twenties or thirties with Graves disease. The starting material was peripheral blood mononuclear cells (PBMCs), obtained at new diagnosis, from a patient treated with antithyroid drugs. The rearrangement uses TRBV20-1 and TRBJ2-2; no reliable D call. CDR3 in DNA: TGCAGTGCTCCCCAGAACACCGGGGAGCTGTTTTTT. Translation gives CSAPQNTGELFF.